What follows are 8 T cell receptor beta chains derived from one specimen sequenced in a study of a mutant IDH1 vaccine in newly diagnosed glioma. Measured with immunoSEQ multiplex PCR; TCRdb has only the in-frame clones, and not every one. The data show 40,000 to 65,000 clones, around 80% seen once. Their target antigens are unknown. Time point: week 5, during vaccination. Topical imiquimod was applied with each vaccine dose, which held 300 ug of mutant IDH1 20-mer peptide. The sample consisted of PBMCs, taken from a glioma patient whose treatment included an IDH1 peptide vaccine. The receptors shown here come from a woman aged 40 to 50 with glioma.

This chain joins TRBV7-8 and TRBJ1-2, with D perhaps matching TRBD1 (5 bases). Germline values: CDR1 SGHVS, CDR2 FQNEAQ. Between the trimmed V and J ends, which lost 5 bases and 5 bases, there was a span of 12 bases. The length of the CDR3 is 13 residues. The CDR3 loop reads CASSNGGLYGYTF. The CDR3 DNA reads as TGTGCCAGCAGCAATGGGGGTCTATATGGCTACACCTTC.

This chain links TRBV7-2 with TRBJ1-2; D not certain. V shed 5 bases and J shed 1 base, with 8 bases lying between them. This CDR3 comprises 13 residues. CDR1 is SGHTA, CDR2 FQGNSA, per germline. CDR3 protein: CASSPDRNYGYTF. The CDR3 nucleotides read TGTGCCAGCAGCCCAGACCGTAACTATGGCTACACCTTC.

The DNA for the CDR3 is TGTGCCAGCAGTTACAGGGCTGGGGGTGAAAAACTGTTTTTT. As protein: CASSYRAGGEKLFF. The chain couples TRBV2 to TRBJ1-4; maybe TRBD1 (6 bases). The CDR3 consists of 14 residues. V lost 5 bases and J lost 7, with 14 bases in between. Germline assignment: CDR1 SNHLY and CDR2 FYNNEI.

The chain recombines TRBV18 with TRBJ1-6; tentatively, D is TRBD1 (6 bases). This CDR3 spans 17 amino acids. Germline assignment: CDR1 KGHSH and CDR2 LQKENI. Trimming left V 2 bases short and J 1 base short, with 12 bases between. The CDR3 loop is CASSPRTDISYNSPLHF. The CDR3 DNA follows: TGTGCCAGCTCACCAAGGACAGATATTTCCTATAATTCACCCCTCCACTTT.

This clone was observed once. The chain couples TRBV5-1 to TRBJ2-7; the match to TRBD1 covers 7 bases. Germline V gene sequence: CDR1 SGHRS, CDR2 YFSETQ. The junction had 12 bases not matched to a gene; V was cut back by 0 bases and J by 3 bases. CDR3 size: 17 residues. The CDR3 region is CASSLGQGRGTGYEQYF. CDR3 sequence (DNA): TGCGCCAGCAGCTTGGGACAGGGAAGAGGGACCGGCTACGAGCAGTACTTC. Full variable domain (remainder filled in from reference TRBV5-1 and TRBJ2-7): KAGVTQTPRYLIKTRGQQVTLSCSPISGHRSVSWYQQTPGQGLQFLFEYFSETQRNKGNFPGRFSGRQFSNSRSEMNVSTLELGDSALYLCASSLGQGRGTGYEQYFGPGTRLTVT.

CDR3 in DNA: TGTGCCAGCGTTGCCACGCTGAATCAGGCAGATACGCAGTATTTT. This gives the protein CASVATLNQADTQYF. The chain is built from TRBV2 and TRBJ2-3; D unclear. Germline CDR1 is SNHLY and CDR2 is FYNNEI. The CDR3 covers 15 residues. Trimming took off 8 bases at V and 4 bases at J, with 19 bases between the two ends.

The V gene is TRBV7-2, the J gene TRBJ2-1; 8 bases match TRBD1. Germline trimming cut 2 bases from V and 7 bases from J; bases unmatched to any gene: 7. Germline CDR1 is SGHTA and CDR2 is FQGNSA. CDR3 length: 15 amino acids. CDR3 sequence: CASSLWGRGLNEQFF. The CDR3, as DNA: TGTGCCAGCAGCTTATGGGGCAGGGGGCTTAATGAGCAGTTCTTC.

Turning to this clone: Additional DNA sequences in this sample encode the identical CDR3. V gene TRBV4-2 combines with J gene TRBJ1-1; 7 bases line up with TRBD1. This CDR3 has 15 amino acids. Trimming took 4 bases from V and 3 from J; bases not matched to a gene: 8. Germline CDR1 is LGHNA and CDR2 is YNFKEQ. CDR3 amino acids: CASSLGSTGDTEAFF. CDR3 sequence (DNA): TGTGCCAGCAGCCTCGGCTCCACAGGGGACACTGAAGCTTTCTTT.